Listed here are 31 T cell receptor beta chains from one sample, sequenced in a study of tissue T cells after allogeneic stem cell transplantation. Clones were read by immunoSEQ multiplex PCR, and TCRdb kept only the in-frame ones, dropping some. The sample records about 7,700 clones, 36% being singletons. Time point noted: mouse harvest day 14 after allogeneic transplant. The graft held 10^6 splenic CD5+ T cells and 10^7 T-cell-depleted bone marrow cells. Sequenced input: skin. These receptors came from a female BALB/c mouse given C57BL/6 T cells with graft-versus-host disease after an allogeneic hematopoietic cell transplant.

A word on this clone: Mouse names are used for the genes. The CDR3 end is not reached by the read, which stops 1 residue before it; the germline J gene fills it in. The chain couples TRBV19 to TRBJ2-4, with D hard to call. The ends were cut back, 2 bases at V and 0 bases at J, with 10 bases in the middle. Germline values: CDR1 FNHDT, CDR2 SITEND (reference sequence). This CDR3 contains 15 residues. CDR3 DNA (partial): TGTGCCAGCAGTATTGGCAGATTTAGTCAAAACACCTTGTAC. It specifies CASSIGRFSQNTLY. The whole CDR3 reads CASSIGRFSQNTLYF.

Regarding this clone: The gene names here belong to mouse. With the read ending 1 residue before the CDR3 end, the germline J gene is used to fill in that end. The chain uses TRBV3 and TRBJ2-1; 9 positions match TRBD2. Germline V gene data show CDR1 as SNHLY and CDR2 as FYNGKV (reference sequence). The V gene end was trimmed by 5 bases and the J gene end by 7 bases; junction bases not matched to a gene: 9. The CDR3 contains 15 residues. The part of the CDR3 DNA that was read is TGTGCCAGCAGCCAAGGGCTGGGGGGGTTGGCTGAGCAGTTC. This encodes CASSQGLGGLAEQF. The full CDR3 protein reads CASSQGLGGLAEQFF.

In the case of this clone: Gene names denote mouse genes. The CDR3 spells CASSLHRGEVFF. CDR3 DNA (partial): TGTGCCAGCAGTCTGCACAGGGGAGAAGTCTTC. The chain joins TRBV26 to TRBJ1-1, with 7 bases identical to TRBD1. The CDR3 goes on 1 residue after the read ends, and that part is filled in from the germline J gene. The V and J ends lost 2 bases and 7 bases, in that order; junction bases with no gene match: 1. The CDR3 covers 12 residues. The V gene's germline CDR1 is KGHPV and CDR2 FQNQEV (reference sequence).

This clone was detected only once. Gene names denote mouse genes. Read data end 1 residue before the CDR3 end; the end is taken from the germline J gene. V usage is TRBV5 and J usage is TRBJ2-5; a possible D gene is TRBD1 (5 bases). Germline CDR1 and CDR2: LGHNA and YNLKQL (reference sequence). This CDR3 spans 13 amino acids. Deletions cut 0 bases from V and 4 bases from J, with 5 bases between. CDR3 region: CASSQDREDTQYF. CDR3 bases read: TGTGCCAGCAGCCAAGACAGGGAAGACACCCAGTAC.

On this clone itself: Gene names follow the mouse nomenclature. The CDR3 goes on 1 residue after the read ends, and that part is filled in from the germline J gene. The chain recombines TRBV3 with TRBJ2-7; perhaps TRBD2 as D (5 bases). Germline lookup yields CDR1 SNHLY and CDR2 FYNGKV (reference sequence). The CDR3 consists of 14 residues. V shed 3 bases and J shed 0 bases, with 9 bases lying between them. CDR3 loop: CASSFSGSSYEQYF. The part of the CDR3 DNA that was read is TGTGCCAGCAGCTTCTCTGGGAGCTCCTATGAACAGTAC.

As for this clone: The genes are named according to mouse. The sequenced fragment ends 1 residue before the CDR3 boundary, so the rest is inferred from the germline J gene. This chain links TRBV5 with TRBJ2-3; the match to TRBD2 covers 12 bases. CDR3 length: 18 residues. Trimming removed 1 base from V and 0 bases from J; junction bases left unmatched: 5. From germline, CDR1 is LGHNA and CDR2 YNLKQL (reference sequence). CDR3 protein: CASSQGDWGVLSAETLYF. Incomplete CDR3 DNA: TGTGCCAGCAGCCAAGGGGACTGGGGGGTCCTTAGTGCAGAAACGCTGTAT.

For this clone: The gene symbols are mouse symbols. The read halts 1 residue ahead of the CDR3 end, with the missing end drawn from the germline J gene. The genes are TRBV3 and TRBJ2-2; 12 bases match TRBD2. Germline loops: CDR1 SNHLY, CDR2 FYNGKV (reference sequence). The CDR3 runs 14 residues. J gave up 7 bases and V 5 bases, and 2 bases lay outside the gene matches. CDR3 DNA (partial): TGTGCCAGCAGCCCGGACTGGGGGGGCGGGCAGCTCTAC. Protein: CASSPDWGGGQLY. The entire CDR3 sequence reads CASSPDWGGGQLYF.

A note on this clone: Gene names are the mouse ones. The read finishes 1 residue shy of the CDR3 end, and the germline J gene is used to complete it. The V and J genes are TRBV26 and TRBJ1-1; 7 bases align to TRBD1. The germline V gene has CDR1 KGHPV and CDR2 FQNQEV (reference sequence). The length of the CDR3 is 13 residues. The junction had 2 bases not matched to a gene; V was cut back by 4 bases and J by 3 bases. The CDR3 sequence: CASSHRGDTEVFF. The CDR3 DNA, read in part, is TGTGCCAGCAGTCACAGGGGAGACACAGAAGTCTTC.

Comments on this clone: Gene names follow the mouse nomenclature. The DNA ends 1 residue before the CDR3 does, and the rest of the CDR3 is filled in from the germline J gene. The rearrangement links TRBV13-1 to TRBJ2-1; TRBD1 might be the D (5 bases). V was clipped by 0 bases and J by 0 bases, with 7 bases between them. This CDR3 comprises 15 residues. In germline, CDR1 is NSHNY, CDR2 SYGAGN. The sequenced CDR3 bases are TGTGCCAGCAGTGATGAAAGGGGTAACTATGCTGAGCAGTTC. Translated: CASSDERGNYAEQF. The full CDR3 is CASSDERGNYAEQFF.

Comment on this clone: Gene and germline names: mouse. The read comes to an end 1 residue before the CDR3 does, leaving the germline J gene to fill in the end. The V call is TRBV3, the J call TRBJ2-3; no definite D call. Trimming pared 4 bases from V and 0 bases from J, leaving 5 bases between. CDR3 size: 13 residues. Germline V gene sequence: CDR1 SNHLY, CDR2 FYNGKV (reference sequence). CDR3 DNA (partial): TGTGCCAGCAGCTCAATTAGTGCAGAAACGCTGTAT. It translates to CASSSISAETLY. The CDR3 as a whole reads CASSSISAETLYF.

This clone has just a few counts. Genes and germline are mouse. The read ends 1 residue early relative to the CDR3; the germline J gene fills the gap. This chain links TRBV23 with TRBJ2-1. This CDR3 has 13 amino acids. Germline values: CDR1 KGHTA, CDR2 FQNQQP. The CDR3 region is CSSSQENYAEQFF. Incomplete CDR3 DNA: TGCTCCAGCAGTCAGGAAAACTATGCTGAGCAGTTC.

Comment on this clone: The listed genes are named as in mouse. The CDR3 bases that were read are TGTGCCAGCAGTCTGAGGGACTGGGGTCAAAACACCTTGTAC. Translation gives CASSLRDWGQNTLY. The entire CDR3 reads CASSLRDWGQNTLYF. The V gene is TRBV26, the J gene TRBJ2-4; 9 bases are shared with TRBD2. The read ends 1 residue before the CDR3 terminus; that terminus is restored from the germline J gene. Germline lookup yields CDR1 KGHPV and CDR2 FQNQEV (reference sequence). This CDR3 has 15 residues. Trimming at V came to 2 bases and at J to 1 base, leaving 1 base not matched to a gene.

Only a few counts were recorded for this clone. Any gene name here is a mouse gene name. With the read ending 1 residue before the CDR3 end, the germline J gene is used to fill in that end. The chain combines TRBV4 with TRBJ2-7, with D possibly TRBD2 on 6 matching bases. Trimming removed 5 bases from V and 4 bases from J, with 9 bases in between. CDR1 is LGHDT and CDR2 is YNNKQL in the germline V gene (reference sequence). This CDR3 is 12 amino acids long. CDR3 loop: CASSPDWYEQYF. The sequenced part of the CDR3 DNA is TGTGCCAGCAGCCCCGACTGGTATGAACAGTAC.

This clone was detected only a few times. Gene names are the mouse ones. Sequencing ends 1 residue short of the CDR3 end; the germline J gene provides the rest. The genes are TRBV3 and TRBJ2-7; the D gene is possibly TRBD1 (6 bases). The CDR3 consists of 14 residues. The V and J ends lost 0 bases and 2 bases respectively, with 8 bases between them. In germline, CDR1 is SNHLY, CDR2 FYNGKV (reference sequence). CDR3 amino acids: CASSLAGHPYEQYF. Incomplete CDR3 DNA: TGTGCCAGCAGCTTAGCGGGACATCCCTATGAACAGTAC.

On this clone: The genes are named according to mouse. Within the sample, other DNA sequences also encode this same CDR3. CDR3 bases read: TGTGCCAGCAGCCAGGGGACTGGGGGGTTAGACACCCAGTAC. It codes for CASSQGTGGLDTQY. The full CDR3 protein is CASSQGTGGLDTQYF. The chain recombines TRBV5 with TRBJ2-5; 12 bases match TRBD2. The CDR3 end falls 1 residue outside the read, so it is completed with the germline J gene. V gave up 3 bases and J gave up 5 bases; unmatched junction bases: 3. Germline lookup yields CDR1 LGHNA and CDR2 YNLKQL (reference sequence). The CDR3 runs to 15 residues.

This clone showed up just a few times. Genes here carry mouse names. The read ends 1 residue shy of where the CDR3 ends; the end is completed using the germline J gene. This chain uses TRBV5 with TRBJ2-7; D ambiguous. CDR3 length equals 13 residues. Trimming pared 4 bases from V and 2 bases from J, leaving 9 bases between. Germline V lookup: CDR1 LGHNA, CDR2 YNLKQL (reference sequence). The CDR3 DNA, read in part, is TGTGCCAGCAGCCCCTCGGGGACCTATGAACAGTAC. Its translation: CASSPSGTYEQY. In full, the CDR3 is CASSPSGTYEQYF.

As for this clone: Gene names refer to mouse genes. The CDR3 goes on 1 residue after the read ends, and that part is filled in from the germline J gene. This chain joins TRBV26 and TRBJ2-4; 7 bases are shared with TRBD2. Germline V gene data show CDR1 as KGHPV and CDR2 as FQNQEV (reference sequence). The V and J ends lost 0 bases and 1 base, in that order; junction bases with no gene match: 4. CDR3 length: 16 amino acids. CDR3 bases read: TGTGCCAGCAGTCTGTCCTGGGGGAGAGGTCAAAACACCTTGTAC. Protein: CASSLSWGRGQNTLY. The whole CDR3 reads CASSLSWGRGQNTLYF.

About this clone itself: Gene and germline names: mouse. The read ends 1 residue before the CDR3 terminus; that terminus is restored from the germline J gene. This rearrangement joins TRBV29 to TRBJ1-3; no clear D. The CDR3 runs 14 residues. Trimming removed 5 bases at V and 0 bases at J, with 8 bases between. CDR1 MSHET and CDR2 SYDVDS come from the germline V gene. The sequenced CDR3 bases are TGTGCTAGCAGTATCCGACTTTCTGGAAATACGCTCTAT. It yields the protein CASSIRLSGNTLY. In full, the CDR3 reads CASSIRLSGNTLYF.

Worth noting for this clone: Germline and genes: mouse. The read finishes 1 residue shy of the CDR3 end, and the germline J gene is used to complete it. This chain joins TRBV26 and TRBJ2-3; D may be TRBD2 (6 bases). V was shortened by 6 bases and J by 0 bases, with 7 bases between the two germline ends. CDR3 length: 13 residues. Per the germline V gene, CDR1 is KGHPV and CDR2 is FQNQEV (reference sequence). CDR3 loop: CASSDWSAETLYF. CDR3 bases read: TGTGCCAGCAGCGACTGGAGTGCAGAAACGCTGTAT.

The sample holds a few counts of this clone. Gene names follow the mouse nomenclature. The CDR3 is cut off 1 residue early in the read; its end comes from the germline J gene. The chain employs TRBV26 and TRBJ1-3, with no clear D. Germline V lookup: CDR1 KGHPV, CDR2 FQNQEV (reference sequence). The CDR3 runs to 12 residues. V dropped 0 bases and J dropped 3 bases, with 0 bases sitting between them. The part of the CDR3 DNA that was read is TGTGCCAGCAGTCTGTCTGGAAATACGCTCTAT. The encoded protein is CASSLSGNTLY. The full CDR3 sequence reads CASSLSGNTLYF.

This clone was seen a handful of times. The germline and genes are mouse ones. CDR3 in amino acids: CASSLQGPYEQYF. CDR3 bases read: TGTGCCAGCAGTCTGCAGGGGCCCTATGAACAGTAC. The rearrangement uses TRBV26 and TRBJ2-7, with D maybe TRBD1 (6 bases). The CDR3 goes on 1 residue after the read ends, and that part is filled in from the germline J gene. The length of the CDR3 is 13 residues. Germline V gives CDR1 KGHPV, CDR2 FQNQEV (reference sequence). The germline V and J ends were trimmed by 2 bases and 2 bases, with 7 bases remaining between them.

Turning to this clone: Any gene name here is a mouse gene name. The read stops 1 residue short of the end of the CDR3; the missing end is completed from the germline J gene. J is TRBJ1-5 and V is TRBV15; no clear D gene. Germline V gene data show CDR1 as SGHND and CDR2 as FRSKSL. The V end lost 4 bases, the J end lost 1 base, and 5 bases lay between the germline ends. The CDR3 runs to 13 residues. CDR3 residues: CASSSDNNQAPLF. The sequenced part of the CDR3 DNA is TGTGCCAGCAGTTCGGACAACAACCAGGCTCCGCTT.

This clone has only a few counts. The genes and germline here are from mouse. The CDR3 end lies 1 residue beyond the end of the read and is filled in from the germline J gene. V and J are TRBV26 and TRBJ2-3; the D gene is possibly TRBD1 (6 bases). This CDR3 is 13 amino acids long. V shed 4 bases and J shed 8 bases, with 13 bases lying between them. Germline V gene lookup returns CDR1 KGHPV and CDR2 FQNQEV (reference sequence). This CDR3 reads CASSPGTRGTLYF. The CDR3 bases that were read are TGTGCCAGCAGTCCCGGGACACGGGGAACGCTGTAT.

Regarding this clone: Here the gene names and germline are mouse. The read ends 1 residue before the CDR3 terminus; that terminus is restored from the germline J gene. The gene calls are TRBV3 and TRBJ1-4; 8 nucleotides align to TRBD1. V was clipped by 3 bases and J by 7 bases; unmatched bases: 7. The CDR3 is made up of 15 amino acids. The germline gives CDR1 SNHLY, CDR2 FYNGKV (reference sequence). The CDR3 is CASSFTGGSGERLFF. Incomplete CDR3 DNA: TGTGCCAGCAGCTTCACAGGGGGATCGGGCGAAAGATTATTT.

This clone was found a few times. Gene and germline names: mouse. With the read ending 1 residue before the CDR3 end, the germline J gene is used to fill in that end. The chain joins TRBV3 to TRBJ1-4; 7 bases agree with TRBD1. Germline CDR1 is SNHLY and CDR2 is FYNGKV (reference sequence). Trimming removed 5 bases from V and 0 bases from J; junction bases left unmatched: 6. CDR3 length equals 16 residues. The sequenced CDR3 bases are TGTGCCAGCAGCCCCGCCAGGGGGATTTCCAACGAAAGATTATTT. This codes for CASSPARGISNERLF. The whole CDR3 sequence reads CASSPARGISNERLFF.

For this clone: The genes are named according to mouse. The CDR3 end lies 1 residue beyond the end of the read and is filled in from the germline J gene. The chain has TRBV26 and TRBJ2-2; D gene ambiguous. The V and J ends lost 2 bases and 0 bases respectively, with 4 bases between them. Per germline, CDR1 KGHPV and CDR2 FQNQEV (reference sequence). The CDR3 length is 14 residues. The CDR3 sequence: CASSLGTNTGQLYF. The part of the CDR3 DNA that was read is TGTGCCAGCAGTCTGGGCACAAACACCGGGCAGCTCTAC.

As to this clone: The gene symbols are mouse symbols. The read terminates 1 residue ahead of where the CDR3 ends, so the germline J gene completes it. The V gene is TRBV3, the J gene TRBJ2-3; 8 bases match TRBD2. Per the germline V gene, CDR1 is SNHLY and CDR2 is FYNGKV (reference sequence). This CDR3 is 14 amino acids long. The V gene end was trimmed by 5 bases and the J gene end by 3 bases; junction bases not matched to a gene: 4. This chain's CDR3 is CASSRTGGAETLYF. The covered CDR3 bases are TGTGCCAGCAGCCGTACTGGGGGAGCAGAAACGCTGTAT.

This clone was seen more than once but under ten times. Genes and germline come from the mouse. The read comes to an end 1 residue before the CDR3 does, leaving the germline J gene to fill in the end. The chain uses TRBV15 and TRBJ1-1, with TRBD1 matching 8 bases. Trimming cost V 4 bases and J 0 bases; bases outside gene matches: 4. This CDR3 spans 15 amino acids. Germline V lookup: CDR1 SGHND, CDR2 FRSKSL. The sequenced CDR3 bases are TGTGCCAGCAGTTCGGACAGGGTTGCAAACACAGAAGTCTTC. It encodes CASSSDRVANTEVF. The entire CDR3 protein is CASSSDRVANTEVFF.

This clone came up a few times. Genes and germline are mouse. The observed sequence ends 1 residue before the CDR3 terminus, with the missing tail filled in from the germline J gene. V usage is TRBV26 and J usage is TRBJ1-2, with TRBD1 identical over 9 bases. CDR3 length equals 13 residues. The V gene end was trimmed by 6 bases and the J gene end by 10 bases; junction bases not matched to a gene: 9. CDR1 KGHPV and CDR2 FQNQEV come from the germline V gene (reference sequence). Here the CDR3 reads CASSRGTGSPYTF. The part of the CDR3 DNA that was read is TGTGCCAGCAGCCGCGGGACAGGGTCCCCCTACACC.

In this sample, this clone is medium-sized. The gene symbols are mouse symbols. With the read ending 1 residue before the CDR3 end, the germline J gene is used to fill in that end. The J gene is TRBJ2-3, the V gene TRBV16; 8 positions agree with TRBD2. The CDR3 is 15 residues long. With V trimmed by 4 bases and J by 0 bases, 3 bases remained unmatched. CDR1 and CDR2 (germline): SGHSA, FRNQAP. This chain's CDR3 is CASSWTGSSAETLYF. The DNA read from the CDR3 is TGTGCAAGCAGCTGGACTGGGTCTAGTGCAGAAACGCTGTAT. Based on the CDR3 plus reference TRBV16 and TRBJ2-3, the full variable domain is NAGVIQTPRHKVTGKGQEATLWCEPISGHSAVFWYRQTIVQGLEFLTYFRNQAPIDDSGMPKERFSAQMPNQSHSTLKIQSTQPQDSAVYLCASSWTGSSAETLYFGSGTRLTVL.

Note on this clone: Genes and germline come from the mouse. The CDR3 end lies 1 residue beyond the end of the read and is filled in from the germline J gene. J is TRBJ1-6 and V is TRBV26; D is unresolved. TRBJ1-6 is an open reading frame, and its role is uncertain. Germline assignment: CDR1 KGHPV and CDR2 FQNQEV (reference sequence). CDR3 size: 14 residues. Trimming took off 6 bases at V and 0 bases at J, with 6 bases between the two ends. This CDR3 reads CASSPNSYNSPLYF. CDR3 DNA, as far as it was read: TGTGCCAGCAGCCCCAATTCCTATAATTCGCCCCTCTAC.